The 15 T cell receptor beta chains in this list originate from one sample, sequenced in a study of blood T cell repertoires in COVID-19. Method: immunoSEQ multiplex PCR; TCRdb's copy keeps in-frame clones and lacks some. Seen here are 100,000 to 150,000 clones, around 85% observed once, and the top ten hold roughly 15%. Sequenced material: peripheral blood. These receptors originate from a man aged 30 to 45 with COVID-19, enrolled during active disease.

The rearrangement uses TRBV4-1 and TRBJ1-4; 7 positions match TRBD1. The V gene end was trimmed by 3 bases and the J gene end by 7 bases; junction bases not matched to a gene: 14. CDR3 size: 17 residues. Germline loops: CDR1 MGHRA, CDR2 YSYEKL. The CDR3 loop is CASSQRGRSRGGEKLFF. The CDR3, as DNA: TGCGCCAGCAGCCAGAGGGGGCGTTCAAGAGGTGGTGAAAAACTGTTTTTT.

This chain uses TRBV27 with TRBJ1-4; the match to TRBD1 covers 11 bases. CDR3 size: 17 residues. Germline V gives CDR1 MNHEY, CDR2 SMNVEV (reference sequence). Trimming removed 4 bases from V and 4 bases from J; junction bases left unmatched: 8. As DNA, the CDR3 is TGTGCCAGCAGTTCCCACAGGACAGGGGGCATTAATGAAAAACTGTTTTTT. Translation gives CASSSHRTGGINEKLFF. Combining the CDR3 with reference TRBV27 and TRBJ1-4 gives the whole variable domain EAQVTQNPRYLITVTGKKLTVTCSQNMNHEYMSWYRQDPGLGLRQIYYSMNVEVTDKGDVPEGYKVSRKEKRNFPLILESPSPNQTSLYFCASSSHRTGGINEKLFFGSGTQLSVL.

This chain joins TRBV11-2 and TRBJ1-3; the D gene is possibly TRBD1 (5 bases). Per germline, CDR1 SGHAT and CDR2 FQNNGV. The CDR3 spans 16 residues. Trimming shortened V by 1 base and J by 0 bases, and 10 bases separated the two germline ends. This chain's CDR3 is CASSLAQGYSGNTIYF. The CDR3 DNA sequence: TGTGCCAGCAGCTTAGCCCAGGGTTACTCTGGAAACACCATATATTTT.

The rearrangement links TRBV2 to TRBJ2-6, with 9 bases that match TRBD1. CDR1 and CDR2 from the germline V gene are SNHLY and FYNNEI. This CDR3 region has 19 residues. V shed 5 bases, J shed 1 base, and the junction held 12 bases outside the gene matches. The DNA of the CDR3 is TGTGCCAGCAGTTTTGACCGGGACAGGGCTACATCTGGGGCCAACGTCCTGACTTTC. Translated, it gives CASSFDRDRATSGANVLTF.

The J gene is TRBJ2-5, the V gene TRBV4-2; D perhaps matches TRBD2 (6 bases). Germline V gene lookup returns CDR1 LGHNA and CDR2 YNFKEQ. This CDR3 is built from 13 residues. Trimming shortened V by 0 bases and J by 5 bases, and 7 bases separated the two germline ends. This CDR3 reads CASSQDGGETQYF. CDR3 DNA: TGTGCCAGCAGCCAAGATGGGGGGGAGACCCAGTACTTC.

Notes on this clone: Other DNA sequences of this sample code for an identical CDR3. This chain uses TRBV3-1 (or the pseudogene TRBV3-2) with TRBJ2-1; a possible D gene is TRBD1 (6 bases). The CDR3 runs to 14 residues. V lost 1 base to trimming and J lost 8 bases, with 12 bases between them. Per the germline V gene, CDR1 is LGHDT and CDR2 is YNNKEL (reference sequence). The CDR3 here is CASSQGNRDDEQFF. The CDR3 DNA follows: TGTGCCAGCAGCCAAGGGAACAGGGACGATGAGCAGTTCTTC.

CDR3 residues: CASSANSNEQFF. The CDR3 region has the DNA TGTGCCAGCAGCGCGAACAGCAATGAGCAGTTCTTC. The chain joins TRBV6-5 to TRBJ2-1; no clear D gene. CDR3 length: 12 amino acids. CDR1 and CDR2 (germline): MNHEY, SVGAGI. Trimming took off 6 bases at V and 6 bases at J, with 9 bases between the two ends.

The chain uses TRBV16 and TRBJ1-5, with D possibly TRBD1 on 5 matching bases. CDR1 KGHSY and CDR2 FQNENV come from the germline V gene. V was shortened by 4 bases and J by 6 bases, with 13 bases between the two germline ends. The CDR3 runs to 14 residues. The CDR3 is CASSPRASAQPQHF. The CDR3 bases are TGTGCCAGCAGCCCCAGGGCCTCGGCTCAGCCCCAGCATTTT.

The chain is built from TRBV19 and TRBJ2-1, with TRBD2 matching 12 bases. The V and J ends lost 0 bases and 9 bases, in that order; junction bases with no gene match: 6. Germline-derived CDR1 and CDR2 are LNHDA and SQIVND (reference sequence). The CDR3 covers 16 residues. Here the CDR3 DNA reads TGTGCCAGTAGTATAGATCTAGCGGGGGGGCCCCGTGAGCAGTTCTTC. Its protein product is CASSIDLAGGPREQFF.

Here the CDR3 reads CASRPESASGANVLTF. For the CDR3, the DNA is TGTGCCAGTAGGCCCGAGTCTGCGAGCGGGGCCAACGTCCTGACTTTC. The rearrangement joins TRBV19 to TRBJ2-6; D is unclear. The CDR3 is 16 residues long. The ends were cut back, 6 bases at V and 4 bases at J, with 16 bases in the middle. The germline gives CDR1 LNHDA, CDR2 SQIVND (reference sequence).

The V call is TRBV3-1 (or the pseudogene TRBV3-2), the J call TRBJ2-5; TRBD2 matches at 13 bases. J lost 5 bases, V lost 4 bases, and 7 bases had no gene match. CDR1 and CDR2 from the germline V gene are LGHDT and YNNKEL (reference sequence). This CDR3 is built from 16 residues. The CDR3 nucleotides are TGTGCCAGCAGCCTTCTAAGGACTAGCGGGAGTGAGACCCAGTACTTC. This codes for CASSLLRTSGSETQYF.

The V and J genes are TRBV28 and TRBJ1-2; D is possibly TRBD1 (6 bases). The CDR3 sequence is 12 residues long. The germline V gene has CDR1 MDHEN and CDR2 SYDVKM. Between the trimmed V and J ends, which lost 7 bases and 6 bases, there was a span of 12 bases. The DNA for the CDR3 is TGTGCCAGCACACAGGGATACAATGGCTACACCTTC. Protein product: CASTQGYNGYTF.

The chain combines TRBV9 with TRBJ2-7; no clear D. CDR3 length: 10 amino acids. V was trimmed by 7 bases and J by 4 bases, leaving 6 bases between them. Per the germline V gene, CDR1 is SGDLS and CDR2 is YYNGEE. CDR3 nucleotides: TGTGCCAGCTATCGGTACGAGCAGTACTTC. It yields the protein CASYRYEQYF.

J is TRBJ2-3 and V is TRBV12-3 or TRBV12-4; weak D call: TRBD1 (6 bases). V shed 5 bases and J shed 4 bases, with 10 bases lying between them. There are 13 residues in the CDR3. CDR3 in amino acids: CASSASGADTQYF. As DNA, the CDR3 is TGTGCCAGCAGTGCTTCAGGGGCAGATACGCAGTATTTT.

In its sample, this clone was seen a few times. The chain has TRBV4-1 and TRBJ1-2; D remains ambiguous. With 1 base removed from V and 5 bases from J, the gap between germline ends came to 14 bases. Germline V gives CDR1 MGHRA, CDR2 YSYEKL. The CDR3 extends over 15 amino acids. The CDR3 region has the DNA TGCGCCAGCAGCCAAGGGCGTGACTCAGTTTATGGCTACACCTTC. The encoded protein is CASSQGRDSVYGYTF.